The clone carrying this T cell receptor beta chain was picked up many times. The CDR3 runs 15 residues. The germline V and J ends were trimmed by 7 bases and 3 bases, with 19 bases remaining between them. These data come from a study of T cells in Graves' hyperthyroidism and ophthalmopathy. TCR beta CDR3 regions were amplified from RNA transcripts. During a first-round RT-PCR of the TCR CDR3, the HTBI primer set was used. From the multiplex PCR reads, TCRdb called clonotypes with MiXCR, one entry per CDR3 protein. Of 490,000 or so distinct CDR3 sequences listed, approximately 23% are singletons. V usage is TRBV12-3 or TRBV12-4 and J usage is TRBJ2-7; D may be TRBD1 or TRBD2 (5 bases each). Material: blood. The TCR was taken from a woman in her 70s with Graves' ophthalmopathy. The CDR3 region is CASTLRDLPYYEQYF. In DNA form, the CDR3 reads TGTGCCAGCACTCTCCGGGACCTTCCTTACTACGAGCAGTACTTC.